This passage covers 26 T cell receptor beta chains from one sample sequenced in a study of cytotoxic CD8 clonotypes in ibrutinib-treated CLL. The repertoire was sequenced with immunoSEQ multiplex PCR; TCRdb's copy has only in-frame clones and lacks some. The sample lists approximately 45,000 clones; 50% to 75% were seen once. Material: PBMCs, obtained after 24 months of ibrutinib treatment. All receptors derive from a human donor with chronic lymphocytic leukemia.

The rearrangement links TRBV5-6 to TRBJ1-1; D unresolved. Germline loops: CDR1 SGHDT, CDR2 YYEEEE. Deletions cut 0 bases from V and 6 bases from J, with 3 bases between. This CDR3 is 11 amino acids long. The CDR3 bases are TGTGCCAGCAGCTTGGCAGCTGAAGCTTTCTTT. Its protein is CASSLAAEAFF.

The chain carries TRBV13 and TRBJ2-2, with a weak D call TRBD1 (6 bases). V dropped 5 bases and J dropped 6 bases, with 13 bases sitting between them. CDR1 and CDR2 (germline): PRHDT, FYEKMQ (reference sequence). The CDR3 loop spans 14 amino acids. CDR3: CASSIAGEAGELFF. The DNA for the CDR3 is TGTGCCAGCAGCATAGCAGGGGAAGCCGGGGAGCTGTTTTTT.

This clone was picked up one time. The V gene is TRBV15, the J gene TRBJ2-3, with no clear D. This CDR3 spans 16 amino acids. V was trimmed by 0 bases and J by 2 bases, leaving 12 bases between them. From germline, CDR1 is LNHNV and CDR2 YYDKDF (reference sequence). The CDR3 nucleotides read TGTGCCACCAGCAGAGAGGTGGGCCACAACACAGATACGCAGTATTTT. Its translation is CATSREVGHNTDTQYF.

CDR3: CASTPVGTSNQPQHF. The CDR3 nucleotides are TGTGCCAGCACCCCCGTGGGGACAAGCAATCAGCCCCAGCATTTT. The chain links TRBV6-6 to TRBJ1-5, with D tentatively TRBD1 (6 bases). The germline CDR1 and CDR2 sequences are MNHNY and SVGAGI (reference sequence). V lost 7 bases to trimming and J lost 1 base, with 14 bases between them. The CDR3 sequence is 15 residues long.

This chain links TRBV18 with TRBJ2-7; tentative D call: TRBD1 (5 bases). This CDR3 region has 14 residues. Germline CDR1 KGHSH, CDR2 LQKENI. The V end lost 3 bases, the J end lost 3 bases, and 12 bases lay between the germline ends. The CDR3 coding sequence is TGTGCCAGCTCACCGGGCGACAGTTACTACGAGCAGTACTTC. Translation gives CASSPGDSYYEQYF.

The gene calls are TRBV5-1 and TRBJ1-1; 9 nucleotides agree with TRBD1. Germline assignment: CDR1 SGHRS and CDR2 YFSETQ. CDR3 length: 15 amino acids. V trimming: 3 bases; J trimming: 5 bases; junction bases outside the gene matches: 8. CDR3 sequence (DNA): TGCGCCAGCAGCTACTCAAAGACAGGGGGGACTGAAGCTTTCTTT. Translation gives CASSYSKTGGTEAFF. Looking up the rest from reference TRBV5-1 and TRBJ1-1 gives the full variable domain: KAGVTQTPRYLIKTRGQQVTLSCSPISGHRSVSWYQQTPGQGLQFLFEYFSETQRNKGNFPGRFSGRQFSNSRSEMNVSTLELGDSALYLCASSYSKTGGTEAFFGQGTRLTVV.

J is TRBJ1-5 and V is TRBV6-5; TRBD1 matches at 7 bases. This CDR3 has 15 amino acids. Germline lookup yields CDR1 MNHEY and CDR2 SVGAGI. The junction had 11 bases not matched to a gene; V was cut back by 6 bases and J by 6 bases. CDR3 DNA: TGTGCCAGCAGACCCGACAGGGTAGGAGGTCAGCCCCAGCATTTT. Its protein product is CASRPDRVGGQPQHF.

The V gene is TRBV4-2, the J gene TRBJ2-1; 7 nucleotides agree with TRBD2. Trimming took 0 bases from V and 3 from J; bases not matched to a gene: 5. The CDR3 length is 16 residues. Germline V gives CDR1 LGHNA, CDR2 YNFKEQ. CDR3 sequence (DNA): TGTGCCAGCAGCCAAGAATGGCCTAGCGGCTACAATGAGCAGTTCTTC. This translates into CASSQEWPSGYNEQFF.

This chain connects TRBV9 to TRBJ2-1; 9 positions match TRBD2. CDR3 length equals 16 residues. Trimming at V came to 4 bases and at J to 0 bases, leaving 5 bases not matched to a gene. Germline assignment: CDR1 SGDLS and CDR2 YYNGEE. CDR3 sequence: CASSRDSGSSYNEQFF. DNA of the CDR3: TGTGCCAGCAGCAGAGATAGCGGGAGCTCCTACAATGAGCAGTTCTTC.

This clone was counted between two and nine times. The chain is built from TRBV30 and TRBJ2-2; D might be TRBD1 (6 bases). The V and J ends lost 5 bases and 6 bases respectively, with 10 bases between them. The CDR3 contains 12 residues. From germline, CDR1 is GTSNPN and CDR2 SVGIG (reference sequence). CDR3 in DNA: TGTGCCTGGGATCGACAGGCCGGGGAGCTGTTTTTT. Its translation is CAWDRQAGELFF.

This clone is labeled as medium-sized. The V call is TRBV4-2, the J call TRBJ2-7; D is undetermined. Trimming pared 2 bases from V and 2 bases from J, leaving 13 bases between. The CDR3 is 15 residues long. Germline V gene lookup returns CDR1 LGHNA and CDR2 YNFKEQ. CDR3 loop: CASSQSLSGAYEQYF. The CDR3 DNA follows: TGTGCCAGCAGCCAATCCTTAAGTGGGGCCTACGAGCAGTACTTC.

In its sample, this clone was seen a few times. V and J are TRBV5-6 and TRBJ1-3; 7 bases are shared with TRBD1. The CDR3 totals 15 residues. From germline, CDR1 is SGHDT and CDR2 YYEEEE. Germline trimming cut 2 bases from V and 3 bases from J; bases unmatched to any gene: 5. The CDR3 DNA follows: TGTGCCAGCAGCTTATTGCCAGGGGGTGGAAACACCATATATTTT. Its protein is CASSLLPGGGNTIYF.

CDR3 sequence: CASSSGTARETQYF. The CDR3 DNA follows: TGTGCCAGCAGCTCCGGGACAGCGCGAGAGACCCAGTACTTC. The V gene is TRBV11-2, the J gene TRBJ2-5, with 7 positions matching TRBD1. Germline V gives CDR1 SGHAT, CDR2 FQNNGV. The trim removed 4 bases at V and 4 bases at J, leaving 6 bases unmatched. The CDR3 consists of 14 residues.

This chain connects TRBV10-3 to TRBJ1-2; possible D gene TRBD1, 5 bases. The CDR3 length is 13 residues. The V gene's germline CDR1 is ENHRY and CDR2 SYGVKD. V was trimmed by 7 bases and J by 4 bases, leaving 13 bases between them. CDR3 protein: CAINKGTGYGYTF. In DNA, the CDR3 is TGTGCCATCAACAAGGGGACCGGCTATGGCTACACCTTC.

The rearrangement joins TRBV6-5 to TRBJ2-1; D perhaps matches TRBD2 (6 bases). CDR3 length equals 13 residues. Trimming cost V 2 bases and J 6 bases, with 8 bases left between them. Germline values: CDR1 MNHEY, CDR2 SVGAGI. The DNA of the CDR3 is TGTGCCAGCAGTTACGGGACTGTCAATGAGCAGTTCTTC. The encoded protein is CASSYGTVNEQFF.

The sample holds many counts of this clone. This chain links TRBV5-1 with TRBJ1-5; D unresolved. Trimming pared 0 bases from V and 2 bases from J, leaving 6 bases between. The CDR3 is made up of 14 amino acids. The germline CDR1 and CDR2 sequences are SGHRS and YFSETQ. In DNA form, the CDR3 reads TGCGCCAGCAGCTTGGGCCGGGGCAATCAGCCCCAGCATTTT. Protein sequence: CASSLGRGNQPQHF.

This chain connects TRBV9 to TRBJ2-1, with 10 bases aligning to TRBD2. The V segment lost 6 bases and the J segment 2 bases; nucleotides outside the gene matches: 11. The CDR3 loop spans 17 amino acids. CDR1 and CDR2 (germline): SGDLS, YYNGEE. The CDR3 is CASTLEASGRPYNEQFF. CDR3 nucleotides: TGTGCCAGCACCTTAGAGGCTAGCGGGAGACCCTACAATGAGCAGTTCTTC. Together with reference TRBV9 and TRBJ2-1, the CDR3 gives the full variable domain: DSGVTQTPKHLITATGQRVTLRCSPRSGDLSVYWYQQSLDQGLQFLIQYYNGEERAKGNILERFSAQQFPDLHSELNLSSLELGDSALYFCASTLEASGRPYNEQFFGPGTRLTVL.

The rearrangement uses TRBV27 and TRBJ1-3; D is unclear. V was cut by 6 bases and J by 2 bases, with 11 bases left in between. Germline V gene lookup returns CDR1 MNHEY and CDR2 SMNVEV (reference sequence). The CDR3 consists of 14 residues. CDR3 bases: TGTGCCAGCAGCTTTAGGATCCCTGGAAACACCATATATTTT. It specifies CASSFRIPGNTIYF.

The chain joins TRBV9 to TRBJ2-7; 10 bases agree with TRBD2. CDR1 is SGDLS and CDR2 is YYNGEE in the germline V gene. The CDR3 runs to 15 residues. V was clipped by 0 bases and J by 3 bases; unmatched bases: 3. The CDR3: CASSVETSGLYEQYF. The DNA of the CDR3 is TGTGCCAGCAGCGTAGAGACTAGCGGGCTCTACGAGCAGTACTTC.

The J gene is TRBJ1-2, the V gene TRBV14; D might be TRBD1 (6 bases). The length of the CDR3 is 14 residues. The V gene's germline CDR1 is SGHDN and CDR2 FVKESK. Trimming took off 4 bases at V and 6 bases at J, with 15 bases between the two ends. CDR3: CASSPTRAGDGYTF. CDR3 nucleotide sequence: TGTGCCAGCAGCCCAACTCGGGCAGGGGATGGCTACACCTTC.

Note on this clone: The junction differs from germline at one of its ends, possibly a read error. CDR3 nucleotide sequence: TGCGCAGGACTACTTGGGTCGACCATTCGCCCTTACGAGCAGTACTTC. Residues: CAGLLGSTIRPYEQYF. The V gene is TRBV30, the J gene TRBJ2-7; a possible D gene is TRBD2 (6 bases). The germline CDR1 and CDR2 sequences are GTSNPN and SVGIG (reference sequence). This CDR3 has 16 amino acids. The whole variable domain, filled in from reference TRBV30 and TRBJ2-7, reads SQTIHQWPATLVQPVGSPLSLECTVEGTSNPNLYWYRQAAGRGLQLLFYSVGIGQISSEVPQNLSASRPQDRQFILSSKKLLLSDSGFYLCAGLLGSTIRPYEQYFGPGTRLTVT.

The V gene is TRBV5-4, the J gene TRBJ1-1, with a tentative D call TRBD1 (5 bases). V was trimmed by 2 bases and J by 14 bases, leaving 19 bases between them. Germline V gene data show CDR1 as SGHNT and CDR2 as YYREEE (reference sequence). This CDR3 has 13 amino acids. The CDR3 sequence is CASSFVDSGVYFF. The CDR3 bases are TGTGCCAGCAGCTTCGTTGACAGTGGGGTTTACTTCTTT.

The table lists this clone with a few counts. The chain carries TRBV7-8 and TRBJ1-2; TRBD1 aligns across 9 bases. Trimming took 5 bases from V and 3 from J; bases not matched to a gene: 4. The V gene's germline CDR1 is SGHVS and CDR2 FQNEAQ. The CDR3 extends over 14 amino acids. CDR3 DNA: TGTGCCAGCAGCGTCCGGGACAGGGACTATGGCTACACCTTC. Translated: CASSVRDRDYGYTF.

CDR3 residues: CASSFNQGGQPQHF. In DNA, the CDR3 is TGTGCCAGCAGCTTTAATCAGGGGGGTCAGCCCCAGCATTTT. This sequence joins TRBV7-9 and TRBJ1-5; 7 positions agree with TRBD1. CDR1 SEHNR and CDR2 FQNEAQ come from the germline V gene (reference sequence). This CDR3 is built from 14 residues. The junction had 5 bases not matched to a gene; V was cut back by 3 bases and J by 6 bases.

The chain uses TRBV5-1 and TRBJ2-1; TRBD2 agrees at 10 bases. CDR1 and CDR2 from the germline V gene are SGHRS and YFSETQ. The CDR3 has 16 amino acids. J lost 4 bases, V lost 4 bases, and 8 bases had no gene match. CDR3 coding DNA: TGCGCCAGCAGCGAGACAGGACTAGCGGTTTACAATGAGCAGTTCTTC. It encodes CASSETGLAVYNEQFF.

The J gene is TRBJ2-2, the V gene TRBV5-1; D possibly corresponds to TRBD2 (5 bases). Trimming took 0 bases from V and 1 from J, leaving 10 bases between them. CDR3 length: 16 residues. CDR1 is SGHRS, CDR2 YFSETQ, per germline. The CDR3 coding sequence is TGCGCCAGCAGCTTGGGAGGGCAGATGAACACCGGGGAGCTGTTTTTT. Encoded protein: CASSLGGQMNTGELFF.